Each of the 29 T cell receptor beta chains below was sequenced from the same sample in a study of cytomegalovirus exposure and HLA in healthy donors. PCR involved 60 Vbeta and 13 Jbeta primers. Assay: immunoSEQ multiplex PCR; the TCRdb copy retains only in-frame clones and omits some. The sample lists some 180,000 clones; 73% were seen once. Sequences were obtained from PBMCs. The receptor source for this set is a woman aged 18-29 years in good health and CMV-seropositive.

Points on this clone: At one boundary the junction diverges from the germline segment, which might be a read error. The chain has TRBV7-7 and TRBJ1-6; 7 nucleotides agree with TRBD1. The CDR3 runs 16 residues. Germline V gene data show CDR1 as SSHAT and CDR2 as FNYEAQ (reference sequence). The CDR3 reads CASSLKWGQQNSPLHF. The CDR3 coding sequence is TGTGCTAGCAGCTTAAAGTGGGGACAGCAAAATTCACCCCTCCACTTT.

In DNA, the CDR3 is TGTGCCAGCAGTGAACTAGCGGGGAGCACAGATACGCAGTATTTT. It codes for CASSELAGSTDTQYF. V gene TRBV28 combines with J gene TRBJ2-3; TRBD2 matches at 10 bases. Germline CDR1 and CDR2: MDHEN and SYDVKM. The CDR3 loop spans 15 amino acids. J was trimmed by 0 bases and V by 5 bases; bases with no gene match: 2. The full variable domain, its missing parts supplied by reference TRBV28 and TRBJ2-3, is DVKVTQSSRYLVKRTGEKVFLECVQDMDHENMFWYRQDPGLGLRLIYFSYDVKMKEKGDIPEGYSVSREKKERFSLILESASTNQTSMYLCASSELAGSTDTQYFGPGTRLTVL.

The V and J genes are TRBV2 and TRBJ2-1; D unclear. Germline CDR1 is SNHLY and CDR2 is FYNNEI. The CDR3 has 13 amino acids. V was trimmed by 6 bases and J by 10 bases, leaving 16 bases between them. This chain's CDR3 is CASRRQAGEEQFF. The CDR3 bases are TGTGCCAGCAGGAGACAAGCCGGCGAGGAGCAGTTCTTC.

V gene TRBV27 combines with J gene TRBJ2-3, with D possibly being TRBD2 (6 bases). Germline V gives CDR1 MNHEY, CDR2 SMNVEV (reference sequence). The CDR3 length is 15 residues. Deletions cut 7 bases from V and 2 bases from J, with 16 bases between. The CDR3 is CASIQRGTLTDTQYF. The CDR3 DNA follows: TGTGCCAGCATCCAACGGGGGACCCTCACAGATACGCAGTATTTT.

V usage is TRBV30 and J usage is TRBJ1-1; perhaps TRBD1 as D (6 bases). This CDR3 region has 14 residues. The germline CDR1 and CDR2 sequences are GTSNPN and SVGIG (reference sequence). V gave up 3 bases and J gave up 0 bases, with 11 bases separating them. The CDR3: CAWRRQAVNTEAFF. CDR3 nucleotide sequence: TGTGCCTGGAGAAGACAGGCTGTGAACACTGAAGCTTTCTTT.

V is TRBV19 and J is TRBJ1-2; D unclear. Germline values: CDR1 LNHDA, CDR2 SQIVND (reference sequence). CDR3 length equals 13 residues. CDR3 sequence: CASFSGVARDYTF. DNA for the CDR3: TGTGCATCCTTTTCTGGGGTCGCTCGGGACTACACCTTC. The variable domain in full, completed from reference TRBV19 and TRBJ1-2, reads DGGITQSPKYLFRKEGQNVTLSCEQNLNHDAMYWYRQDPGQGLRLIYYSQIVNDFQKGDIAEGYSVSREKKESFPLTVTSAQKNPTAFYLCASFSGVARDYTFGSGTRLTVV.

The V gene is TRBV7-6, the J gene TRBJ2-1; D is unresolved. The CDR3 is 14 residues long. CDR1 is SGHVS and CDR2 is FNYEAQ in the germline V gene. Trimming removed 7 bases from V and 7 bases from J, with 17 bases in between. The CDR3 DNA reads TGTGCCAGCACGGATGACGGGTTAGCAAATGAGCAGTTCTTC. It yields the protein CASTDDGLANEQFF.

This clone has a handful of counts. The CDR3 nucleotides are TGCGCCAGCAGCAGGGACAGGGGCGCAAATTCACCCCTCCACTTT. Its protein product is CASSRDRGANSPLHF. The chain joins TRBV5-1 to TRBJ1-6, with TRBD1 identical over 10 bases. Germline V gene data show CDR1 as SGHRS and CDR2 as YFSETQ. Trimming cost V 4 bases and J 7 bases; bases outside gene matches: 5. There are 15 residues in the CDR3.

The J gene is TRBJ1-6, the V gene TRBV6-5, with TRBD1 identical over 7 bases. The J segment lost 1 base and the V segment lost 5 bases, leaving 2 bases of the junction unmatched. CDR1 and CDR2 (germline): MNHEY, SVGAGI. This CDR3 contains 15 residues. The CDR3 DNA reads TGTGCCAGCAGTCAACAGGGGTCCTATAATTCACCCCTCCACTTT. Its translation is CASSQQGSYNSPLHF.

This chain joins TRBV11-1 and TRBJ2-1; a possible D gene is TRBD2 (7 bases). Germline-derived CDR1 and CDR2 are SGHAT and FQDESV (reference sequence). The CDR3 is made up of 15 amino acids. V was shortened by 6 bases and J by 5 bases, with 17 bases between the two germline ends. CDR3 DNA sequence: TGTGCCAGCAGGCTATCGGGGGGCCACCACAATGAGCAGTTCTTC. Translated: CASRLSGGHHNEQFF.

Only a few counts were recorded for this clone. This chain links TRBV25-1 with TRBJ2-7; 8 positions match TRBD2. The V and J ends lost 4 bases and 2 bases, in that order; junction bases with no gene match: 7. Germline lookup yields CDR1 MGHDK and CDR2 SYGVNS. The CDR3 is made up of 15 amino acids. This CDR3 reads CASSGSGGVPYEQYF. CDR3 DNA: TGTGCCAGCAGTGGATCGGGAGGGGTACCCTACGAGCAGTACTTC.

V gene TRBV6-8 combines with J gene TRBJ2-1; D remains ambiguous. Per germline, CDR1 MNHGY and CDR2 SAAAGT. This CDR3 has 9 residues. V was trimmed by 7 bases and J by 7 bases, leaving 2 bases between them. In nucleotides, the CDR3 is TGTGCCAGCATAAATGAGCAGTTCTTC. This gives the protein CASINEQFF.

CDR3 region: CASSQEGEAAGGYNEQFF. The CDR3 DNA sequence: TGCGCCAGCAGCCAAGAGGGAGAAGCCGCCGGAGGCTACAATGAGCAGTTCTTC. J is TRBJ2-1 and V is TRBV4-3, with D possibly TRBD2 on 5 matching bases. This CDR3 spans 18 amino acids. Trimming cost V 0 bases and J 3 bases, with 18 bases left between them. From germline, CDR1 is LGHNA and CDR2 YSLEER.

The CDR3 DNA is TGTGCCAGCAGAATATCTAGCGGAGCACGACAAGAGACCCAGTACTTC. Translating it yields CASRISSGARQETQYF. The J gene is TRBJ2-5, the V gene TRBV7-9; TRBD2 agrees at 7 bases. Per germline, CDR1 SEHNR and CDR2 FQNEAQ (reference sequence). The ends lost 6 bases at V and 2 bases at J; junction bases unmatched: 12. This CDR3 is built from 16 residues.

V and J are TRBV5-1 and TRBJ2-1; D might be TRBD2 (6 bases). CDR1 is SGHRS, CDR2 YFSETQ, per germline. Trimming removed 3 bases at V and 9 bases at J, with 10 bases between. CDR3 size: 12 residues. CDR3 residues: CASSWRGIEQFF. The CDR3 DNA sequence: TGCGCCAGCAGCTGGAGGGGTATTGAGCAGTTCTTC.

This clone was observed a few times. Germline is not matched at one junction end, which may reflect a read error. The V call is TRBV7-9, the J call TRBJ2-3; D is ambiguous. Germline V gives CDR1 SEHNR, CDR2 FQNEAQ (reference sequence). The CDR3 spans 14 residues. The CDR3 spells CSSSLVLSQRTQYF. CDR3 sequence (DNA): TGTTCCAGCAGCTTAGTATTGTCCCAGAGGACGCAGTATTTT.

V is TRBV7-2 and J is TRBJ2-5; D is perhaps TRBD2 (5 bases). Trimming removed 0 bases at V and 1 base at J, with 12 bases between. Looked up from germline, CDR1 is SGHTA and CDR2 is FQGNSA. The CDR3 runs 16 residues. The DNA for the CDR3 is TGTGCCAGCAGCTTAGCGTCCCAGAGGGCCCAAGAGACCCAGTACTTC. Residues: CASSLASQRAQETQYF.

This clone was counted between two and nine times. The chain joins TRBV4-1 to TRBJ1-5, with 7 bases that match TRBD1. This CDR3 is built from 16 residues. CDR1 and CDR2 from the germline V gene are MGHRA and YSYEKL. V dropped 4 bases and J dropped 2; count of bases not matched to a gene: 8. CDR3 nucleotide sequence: TGCGCCAGCAGCCCTGAACCGGGACAGCGCAATCAGCCCCAGCATTTT. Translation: CASSPEPGQRNQPQHF.

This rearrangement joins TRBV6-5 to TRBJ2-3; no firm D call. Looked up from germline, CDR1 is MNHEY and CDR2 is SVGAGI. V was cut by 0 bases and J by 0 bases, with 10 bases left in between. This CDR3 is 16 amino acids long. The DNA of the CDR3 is TGTGCCAGCAGTTACTCGTTCGCTACTAGCACAGATACGCAGTATTTT. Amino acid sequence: CASSYSFATSTDTQYF.

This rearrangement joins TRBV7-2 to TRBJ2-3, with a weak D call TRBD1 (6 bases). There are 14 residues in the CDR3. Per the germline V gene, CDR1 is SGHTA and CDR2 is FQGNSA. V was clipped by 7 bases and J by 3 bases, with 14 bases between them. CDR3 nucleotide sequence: TGTGCCAGCACCCCTGACAGGACGACAGATACGCAGTATTTT. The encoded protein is CASTPDRTTDTQYF.

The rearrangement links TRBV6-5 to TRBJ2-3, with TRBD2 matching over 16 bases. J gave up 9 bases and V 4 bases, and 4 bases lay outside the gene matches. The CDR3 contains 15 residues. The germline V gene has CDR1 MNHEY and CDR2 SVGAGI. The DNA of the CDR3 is TGTGCCAGCAGTTCAGGGACTAGCGGGGGGGAGACGCAGTATTTT. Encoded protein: CASSSGTSGGETQYF.

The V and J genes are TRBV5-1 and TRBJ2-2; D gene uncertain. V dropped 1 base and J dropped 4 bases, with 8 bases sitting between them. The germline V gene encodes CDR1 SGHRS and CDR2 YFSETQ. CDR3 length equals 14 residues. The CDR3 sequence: CASSLTLGTGELFF. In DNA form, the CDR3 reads TGCGCCAGCAGCTTGACTCTAGGCACCGGGGAGCTGTTTTTT.

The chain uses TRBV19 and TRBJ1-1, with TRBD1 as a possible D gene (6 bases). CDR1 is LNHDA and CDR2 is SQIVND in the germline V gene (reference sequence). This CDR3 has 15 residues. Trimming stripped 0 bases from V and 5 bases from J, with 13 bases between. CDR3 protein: CASSIEPQGTTEAFF. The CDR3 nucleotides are TGTGCCAGTAGTATAGAGCCCCAGGGGACGACTGAAGCTTTCTTT. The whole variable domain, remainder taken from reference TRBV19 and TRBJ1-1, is DGGITQSPKYLFRKEGQNVTLSCEQNLNHDAMYWYRQDPGQGLRLIYYSQIVNDFQKGDIAEGYSVSREKKESFPLTVTSAQKNPTAFYLCASSIEPQGTTEAFFGQGTRLTVV.

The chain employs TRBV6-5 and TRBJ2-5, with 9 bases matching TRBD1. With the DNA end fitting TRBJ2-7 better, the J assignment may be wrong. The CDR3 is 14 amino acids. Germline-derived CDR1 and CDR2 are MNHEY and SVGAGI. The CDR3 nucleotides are TGTGCCAGCAGTTACTTGGACAGGGGCAACGAGCAGTACTTC. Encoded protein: CASSYLDRGNEQYF.

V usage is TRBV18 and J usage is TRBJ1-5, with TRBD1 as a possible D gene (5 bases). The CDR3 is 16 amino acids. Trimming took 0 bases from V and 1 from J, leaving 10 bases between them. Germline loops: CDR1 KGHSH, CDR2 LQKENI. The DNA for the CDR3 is TGTGCCAGCTCACCACCGGAACAGGTGAGCAATCAGCCCCAGCATTTT. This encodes CASSPPEQVSNQPQHF.

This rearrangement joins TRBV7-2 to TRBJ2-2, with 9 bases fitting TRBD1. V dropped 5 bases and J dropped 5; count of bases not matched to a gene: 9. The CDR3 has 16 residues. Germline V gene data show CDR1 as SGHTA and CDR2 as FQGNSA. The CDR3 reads CASSAGQGLWTGELFF. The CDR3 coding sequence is TGTGCCAGCAGCGCTGGACAGGGGCTATGGACCGGGGAGCTGTTTTTT.

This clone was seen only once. This CDR3 is CASSDLPTGLAGGNEQFF. The CDR3 DNA reads TGTGCCAGCAGTGACTTACCCACCGGACTAGCGGGGGGCAATGAGCAGTTCTTC. V and J are TRBV6-1 and TRBJ2-1; the match to TRBD2 covers 14 bases. The V gene's germline CDR1 is MNHNS and CDR2 SASEGT. The CDR3 is 18 amino acids. J was trimmed by 6 bases and V by 3 bases; bases with no gene match: 10.

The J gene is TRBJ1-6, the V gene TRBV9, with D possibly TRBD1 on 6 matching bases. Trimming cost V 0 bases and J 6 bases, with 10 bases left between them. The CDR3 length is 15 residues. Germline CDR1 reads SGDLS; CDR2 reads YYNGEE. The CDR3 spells CASSVAGQTNSPLHF. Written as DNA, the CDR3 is TGTGCCAGCAGCGTAGCCGGACAGACTAATTCACCCCTCCACTTT.

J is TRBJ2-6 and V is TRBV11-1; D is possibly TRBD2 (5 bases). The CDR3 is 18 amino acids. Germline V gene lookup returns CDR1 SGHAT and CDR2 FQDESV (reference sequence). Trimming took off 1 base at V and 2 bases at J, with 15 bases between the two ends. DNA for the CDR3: TGTGCCAGCAGCTTAGTGAGGGCTCCCCCTACTGGGGCCAACGTCCTGACTTTC. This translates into CASSLVRAPPTGANVLTF. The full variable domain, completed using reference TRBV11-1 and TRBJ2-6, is EAEVAQSPRYKITEKSQAVAFWCDPISGHATLYWYRQILGQGPELLVQFQDESVVDDSQLPKDRFSAERLKGVDSTLKIQPAELGDSAMYLCASSLVRAPPTGANVLTFGAGSRLTVL.